These T cell receptor beta chains were read from a single sample in a study of cytomegalovirus exposure and HLA in healthy donors. Produced via immunoSEQ multiplex PCR; TCRdb's table is partial and in-frame only. The sample shows approximately 75,000 clones, 65% to 90% of them seen only once. Sequencing was performed on PBMCs. The receptors shown here come from an older man in good health and CMV-seropositive. The CDR3 runs from the conserved cysteine through the conserved F or W. D genes are given only for firm matches. Clone size, where shown, is once, few, many, or a class for clones that have expanded.

v_call	d_call	clone_size	j_call	cdr3_nt	cdr3_aa
TRBV30	TRBD1	-	TRBJ1-1	TGTGCCTGGAGTGCCTTTACGGGACAGGGTGACGCTTTCTTT	CAWSAFTGQGDAFF
TRBV6-5	-	few	TRBJ1-3	TGTGCCAGCAGTTACTCGAGCGGCTCTGGAAACACCATATATTTT	CASSYSSGSGNTIYF
TRBV21-1	-	-	TRBJ1-1	TGTGCCAGCCCGCGGAGGGAGAACACTGAAGCTTTCTTT	CASPRRENTEAFF
TRBV4-2	-	-	TRBJ2-5	TGTGCCAGCAGCCAAGGCGGGGGCGGGGAAGAGACCCAGTACTTC	CASSQGGGGEETQYF
TRBV10-3	TRBD2	-	TRBJ2-5	TGTGCCACCAAGGGACTAGAAGAGACCCAGTACTTC	CATKGLEETQYF
TRBV5-1	TRBD2	-	TRBJ2-6	TGCGCCAGCAGCTCCGGGACTAGCGGGGACCCCTCTGGGGCCAACGTCCTGACTTTC	CASSSGTSGDPSGANVLTF
TRBV14	-	-	TRBJ2-7	TGTGCCAGCAGCCACGGGAGCTACGAGCAGTACTTC	CASSHGSYEQYF
TRBV4-1	TRBD1	-	TRBJ2-7	TGCGCCAGCAGCCCACAGGGACAGGGATCGATCCGCGAGCAGTACTTC	CASSPQGQGSIREQYF
TRBV11-2	-	-	TRBJ1-2	TGTGCCAGCAGCCCGCGGCCAGGTAGCGTGAATGGCTACACCTTC	CASSPRPGSVNGYTF
TRBV6-1	-	-	TRBJ2-2	TGTGCCAGCAGTGCCCCTCACGGGACTTACAACACCGGGGAGCTGTTTTTT	CASSAPHGTYNTGELFF
TRBV9	-	-	TRBJ2-1	TGTGCCAGCAGCGTAAGGAGGACAGACGGTGAGCAGTTCTTC	CASSVRRTDGEQFF
TRBV6-4	-	-	TRBJ1-1	TGTGCCAGCAGTGAACAGGGTGGGAACACTGAAGCTTTCTTT	CASSEQGGNTEAFF
TRBV27	TRBD1	-	TRBJ1-2	TGTGCCAGCAGCCGGTGGGACAGGATGGAAAATGGCTACACCTTC	CASSRWDRMENGYTF
TRBV19	-	-	TRBJ2-3	TGTGCCAGTAGCTATCGACCGGGGACAGATACGCAGTATTTT	CASSYRPGTDTQYF
TRBV4-1	-	-	TRBJ2-7	TGCGCCAGCAGCCTACTAGATGCGGGGGAGCAGTACTTC	CASSLLDAGEQYF
TRBV4-1	TRBD1	-	TRBJ2-7	TGCGCCAGCAGCCAAGAGCACCCGGGACAGGGGGTGTTCGAGCAGTACTTC	CASSQEHPGQGVFEQYF
TRBV27	TRBD1	-	TRBJ2-7	TGTGCCAGCAGTTTAACAGGGGTGAGCGAGCAGTACTTC	CASSLTGVSEQYF
TRBV2	TRBD1	-	TRBJ2-7	TGTGCCAGCCGGGACAGTACCTACGAGCAGTACTTC	CASRDSTYEQYF
TRBV16	TRBD1	-	TRBJ2-2	TGTGCCAGCAGCCAACAGGGGGCCGGGAACACCGGGGAGCTGTTTTTT	CASSQQGAGNTGELFF
TRBV7-2	-	-	TRBJ1-2	TGTGCCAGCAGCTTAGAGAGTCTTCTCTATGGCTACACCTTC	CASSLESLLYGYTF
TRBV18	TRBD1	once	TRBJ2-7	TGTGCCAGCTCACCAGACAGGGGAGGATACGAGCAGTACTTC	CASSPDRGGYEQYF
TRBV18	-	-	TRBJ1-5	TGTGCCAGCTCACCGACAGGTACTCCAGGTCAGCCCCAGCATTTT	CASSPTGTPGQPQHF
TRBV19	-	-	TRBJ1-6	TGTGCCAGTAGCCCCGGGGACTCCTATAATTCACCCCTCCACTTT	CASSPGDSYNSPLHF
TRBV11-1	TRBD1	-	TRBJ2-7	TGTGCCAGCAGCCCGGACAGGGCCTCCTACGAGCAGTACTTC	CASSPDRASYEQYF
TRBV23-1	-	few	TRBJ2-7	TGCGCCAGCAGTCCGTTGCAGACGGGATACTACGAGCAGTACTTC	CASSPLQTGYYEQYF
TRBV19	TRBD1	-	TRBJ2-7	TGTGCCAGTAGTCCTCGACAGGGCTCCTACGAGCAGTACTTC	CASSPRQGSYEQYF
TRBV30	TRBD1	-	TRBJ2-6	TGTGCCTGGGACAGGGGAGCTGGGGCCAACGTCCTGACTTTC	CAWDRGAGANVLTF
TRBV12-5	-	-	TRBJ1-5	TGTGCTAGTGCCGCGGGCAGGGAGGCCCAGCATTTT	CASAAGREAQHF
TRBV29-1	-	-	TRBJ1-1	TGCAGCGGGGGGGGTCGGAACACTGAAGCTTTCTTT	CSGGGRNTEAFF
TRBV27	-	-	TRBJ1-2	TGTGCCAGCAGTTCCGACCGGGGGGCTCTCGGCTACACCTTC	CASSSDRGALGYTF
TRBV19	TRBD2	-	TRBJ2-3	TGTGCCAGTAGTACGACTAGCGGGGGCGATACGCAGTATTTT	CASSTTSGGDTQYF